This T cell receptor (beta chain) was identified during a study of human T cells and chemical hapten exposure. About the research overall: The patient population, which was mostly female, had alopecia areata, totalis or universalis. Study-level points and caveats: Each of the donors had alopecia, so their immune responses may not resemble those of healthy people.

This clonotype was detected a few times. Antigen: not known. Time point in this sample: pre-sensitization, week 0. Treatment here: therapeutic diphenylcyclopropenone sensitization with weekly scalp DPC. MiXCR, run by TCRdb on the RACE reads, gives a single entry per CDR3 protein. The data contain approximately 90,000 distinct CDR3 sequences, roughly 8.5% of them singletons. The V end was cut by 3 bases, the J end by 6 bases, with 14 bases between. There are 14 residues in the CDR3. Germline V gene data show CDR1 as WSHSY and CDR2 as SAAADI. Sequenced material: whole blood, taken in connection with sensitization to the hapten diphenylcyclopropenone (DPC). The chain is built from TRBV10-2 and TRBJ1-2, with a tentative D call TRBD1 (5 bases). This sequence was found in a middle-aged man with alopecia areata. Some clones in this sample may be carry-over from other donors' samples. This chain's CDR3 is CASSERGPGNGYTF. For the CDR3, the DNA is TGCGCCAGCAGTGAAAGGGGTCCGGGGAATGGCTACACCTTC.